The 32 T cell receptor beta chains below were found in one sample sequenced in a study of T cell responses to AZD1222 COVID-19 vaccine. Clones were read by immunoSEQ multiplex PCR, and TCRdb kept only the in-frame ones, dropping some. The data hold 95,000 to 150,000 clones, with approximately 90% observed a single time. Sequences were derived from peripheral blood, sampled on day 0 of AZD1222 vaccination. The receptors were sampled from an adult in good health.

The chain uses TRBV15 and TRBJ1-2; tentatively, D is TRBD1 (5 bases). Germline CDR1 and CDR2: LNHNV and YYDKDF (reference sequence). The CDR3 extends over 14 amino acids. V shed 5 bases and J shed 1 base, with 11 bases lying between them. The CDR3 coding sequence is TGTGCCACCAGCGGGGGGTCTTTTAACTATGGCTACACCTTC. As protein: CATSGGSFNYGYTF.

The chain carries TRBV5-8 and TRBJ1-2; tentatively, D is TRBD1 (6 bases). V was clipped by 3 bases and J by 7 bases, with 13 bases between them. This CDR3 contains 13 residues. From germline, CDR1 is SGHTS and CDR2 YDEGEE. The CDR3 sequence: CASSSRDKFGYTF. Here the CDR3 DNA reads TGTGCCAGCAGCTCCCGGGACAAGTTTGGCTACACCTTC.

CDR3 region: CAGPDRESRNQPQHF. The CDR3 nucleotides are TGTGCCGGTCCGGACAGGGAGTCTCGCAATCAGCCCCAGCATTTT. The V and J genes are TRBV27 and TRBJ1-5; 8 nucleotides align to TRBD1. CDR1 is MNHEY and CDR2 is SMNVEV in the germline V gene (reference sequence). V lost 11 bases, J lost 2 bases, and 11 bases stayed unmatched. CDR3 length equals 15 residues.

The genes are TRBV28 and TRBJ2-7; D might be TRBD1 (5 bases). Germline V gene sequence: CDR1 MDHEN, CDR2 SYDVKM. Trimming left V 8 bases short and J 3 bases short, with 20 bases between. The CDR3 extends over 15 amino acids. Here the CDR3 DNA reads TGTGCCAGCTCTCAGAAAGGGGCCCCCGGCTACGAGCAGTACTTC. Encoded protein: CASSQKGAPGYEQYF.

The genes are TRBV7-8 and TRBJ2-5, with 8 bases aligning to TRBD1. Looked up from germline, CDR1 is SGHVS and CDR2 is FQNEAQ. The CDR3 has 17 amino acids. Unmatched junction bases numbered 16, after V lost 5 bases and J lost 5 bases. The CDR3 nucleotides read TGTGCCAGCAGCCCAAAAACGGGGAGACAGGGGAGGGAGACCCAGTACTTC. Amino acid sequence: CASSPKTGRQGRETQYF.

This clone appeared a few times. This chain connects TRBV5-5 to TRBJ1-2; TRBD1 matches 7 bases. This CDR3 spans 12 amino acids. The junction had 11 bases not matched to a gene; V was cut back by 5 bases and J by 13 bases. Germline CDR1 reads SGHKS; CDR2 reads YYEKEE (reference sequence). CDR3 DNA: TGTGCCAGCAGGAGACCCACAGGGGTCCTCACCTTC. It translates to CASRRPTGVLTF. Full variable domain (remainder filled in from reference TRBV5-5 and TRBJ1-2): DAGVTQSPTHLIKTRGQQVTLRCSPISGHKSVSWYQQVLGQGPQFIFQYYEKEERGRGNFPDRFSARQFPNYSSELNVNALLLGDSALYLCASRRPTGVLTFGSGTRLTVV.

The chain carries TRBV11-2 and TRBJ1-4; D unresolved. The CDR3 covers 15 residues. Trimming shortened V by 2 bases and J by 6 bases, and 13 bases separated the two germline ends. Germline V CDR1 and CDR2: SGHAT, FQNNGV. CDR3 sequence reads: CASSLLEGPDEKLFF. CDR3 sequence (DNA): TGTGCCAGCAGCTTATTGGAAGGGCCGGATGAAAAACTGTTTTTT.

The chain has TRBV6-5 and TRBJ1-5; tentatively, D is TRBD1 (5 bases). Trimming removed 2 bases at V and 4 bases at J, with 9 bases between. Germline CDR1 and CDR2: MNHEY and SVGAGI. The CDR3 has 14 residues. The CDR3 protein is CASSYGGPNQPQHF. CDR3 coding DNA: TGTGCCAGCAGTTACGGGGGTCCGAATCAGCCCCAGCATTTT.

The chain uses TRBV11-2 and TRBJ1-2; a possible D gene is TRBD1 (5 bases). Germline V gene data show CDR1 as SGHAT and CDR2 as FQNNGV. This CDR3 is 13 amino acids long. Trimming pared 1 base from V and 4 bases from J, leaving 7 bases between. The CDR3 region is CASSLVTGYGYTF. CDR3 coding DNA: TGTGCCAGCAGCTTAGTAACAGGCTATGGCTACACCTTC.

This chain uses TRBV3-1 (or the pseudogene TRBV3-2) with TRBJ2-1; D is unresolved. This CDR3 is built from 15 residues. Germline V gene sequence: CDR1 LGHDT, CDR2 YNNKEL (reference sequence). V was trimmed by 4 bases and J by 8 bases, leaving 18 bases between them. The CDR3 sequence: CASSPHLPLSDEQFF. CDR3 coding DNA: TGTGCCAGCAGCCCCCACCTCCCCTTGTCAGATGAGCAGTTCTTC.

The chain joins TRBV2 to TRBJ2-7; D assignment may be TRBD1 or TRBD2 (6 bases each). Trimming cost V 7 bases and J 2 bases, with 9 bases left between them. The CDR3 totals 12 residues. Germline lookup yields CDR1 SNHLY and CDR2 FYNNEI. In nucleotides, the CDR3 is TGTGCCAGCATCGGGGGCACCTACGAGCAGTACTTC. Translating gives CASIGGTYEQYF.

The table lists this clone with a count of one. This rearrangement joins TRBV7-2 to TRBJ1-3, with unresolved D. The CDR3 contains 11 residues. The V gene lost 6 bases and the J gene lost 7 bases, with 7 bases spanning the gap. The germline V gene has CDR1 SGHTA and CDR2 FQGNSA. Here the CDR3 reads CASSSYNTIYF. The CDR3 nucleotides read TGTGCCAGCAGTTCCTATAACACCATATATTTT. Full variable domain (rest looked up from reference TRBV7-2 and TRBJ1-3): GAGVSQSPSNKVTEKGKDVELRCDPISGHTALYWYRQSLGQGLEFLIYFQGNSAPDKSGLPSDRFSAERTGGSVSTLTIQRTQQEDSAVYLCASSSYNTIYFGEGSWLTVV.

The chain links TRBV27 to TRBJ1-5; D not resolved. Trimming took 1 base from V and 2 from J, leaving 12 bases between them. Looked up from germline, CDR1 is MNHEY and CDR2 is SMNVEV (reference sequence). The CDR3 is 16 residues long. DNA for the CDR3: TGTGCCAGCAGTTTATTGGGCACCGGGGGCAATCAGCCCCAGCATTTT. It specifies CASSLLGTGGNQPQHF.

The rearrangement links TRBV4-3 to TRBJ1-2, with a weak D call TRBD1 (6 bases). This CDR3 spans 19 amino acids. Looked up from germline, CDR1 is LGHNA and CDR2 is YSLEER. The V and J ends lost 8 bases and 4 bases respectively, with 32 bases between them. CDR3 nucleotides: TGCGCCAGCTATCAAGAAGGGGGACTGGGGTTCGGGCTAATCTATGGCTACACCTTC. This gives the protein CASYQEGGLGFGLIYGYTF.

The chain employs TRBV10-2 and TRBJ1-3, with a weak D call TRBD1 (5 bases). V was cut by 4 bases and J by 0 bases, with 7 bases left in between. The CDR3 is 14 residues long. Looked up from germline, CDR1 is WSHSY and CDR2 is SAAADI. The CDR3 sequence: CASSARGSGNTIYF. Here the CDR3 DNA reads TGCGCCAGCAGTGCGAGGGGCTCTGGAAACACCATATATTTT.

The genes are TRBV29-1 and TRBJ2-5, with TRBD1 as a possible D gene (5 bases). Trimming stripped 2 bases from V and 5 bases from J, with 15 bases between. CDR1 is SQVTM and CDR2 is ANQGSEA in the germline V gene. This CDR3 comprises 14 residues. The DNA for the CDR3 is TGCAGCGTTGAACTAATGGCAGGGCGGGAGACCCAGTACTTC. Translating gives CSVELMAGRETQYF. Variable domain in full (rest from reference TRBV29-1 and TRBJ2-5): SAVISQKPSRDICQRGTSLTIQCQVDSQVTMMFWYRQQPGQSLTLIATANQGSEATYESGFVIDKFPISRPNLTFSTLTVSNMSPEDSSIYLCSVELMAGRETQYFGPGTRLLVL.

The genes are TRBV10-1 and TRBJ1-4; D remains ambiguous. Trimming stripped 7 bases from V and 1 base from J, with 16 bases between. The V gene's germline CDR1 is WNHNN and CDR2 SYGVQD (reference sequence). This CDR3 region has 16 residues. Written as DNA, the CDR3 is TGCGCCAGCAACCTACCCGGCTGGGGAACTAATGAAAAACTGTTTTTT. It encodes CASNLPGWGTNEKLFF.

This chain joins TRBV29-1 and TRBJ1-4, with a tentative D call TRBD1 (5 bases). The CDR3 consists of 14 residues. V was pared by 7 bases and J by 8 bases, with 20 bases between. CDR1 SQVTM and CDR2 ANQGSEA come from the germline V gene. The chain's CDR3 is CSAGHSLGGEKLFF. For the CDR3, the DNA is TGCAGCGCTGGCCACAGTCTTGGGGGGGAAAAACTGTTTTTT.

This sequence joins TRBV25-1 and TRBJ2-1, with D hard to call. Germline V gives CDR1 MGHDK, CDR2 SYGVNS. V lost 3 bases and J 0 bases, leaving 9 bases between the germline ends. The CDR3 length is 15 residues. DNA for the CDR3: TGTGCCAGCAGTGAGGTGCGCCGCTCCTACAATGAGCAGTTCTTC. Amino acid sequence: CASSEVRRSYNEQFF.

J is TRBJ1-1 and V is TRBV29-1, with D perhaps TRBD1 (5 bases). Germline V gives CDR1 SQVTM, CDR2 ANQGSEA. CDR3 length: 16 amino acids. V dropped 3 bases and J dropped 5 bases, with 22 bases sitting between them. The DNA of the CDR3 is TGCAGCGTTGATACCGGGGGGTTTGAATCTAAGACTGAAGCTTTCTTT. Protein product: CSVDTGGFESKTEAFF.

This clone was observed a single time. The chain joins TRBV27 to TRBJ2-7; D is unresolved. Looked up from germline, CDR1 is MNHEY and CDR2 is SMNVEV (reference sequence). V was shortened by 0 bases and J by 3 bases, with 6 bases between the two germline ends. The CDR3 loop spans 13 amino acids. The CDR3, as DNA: TGTGCCAGCAGTTTATCCCAGAGCTACGAGCAGTACTTC. It yields the protein CASSLSQSYEQYF.

The genes are TRBV5-4 and TRBJ1-2; D remains ambiguous. The CDR3 totals 14 residues. Trimming left V 3 bases short and J 8 bases short, with 17 bases between. Germline V gives CDR1 SGHNT, CDR2 YYREEE (reference sequence). CDR3 protein: CASSYPLKWMGYTF. The CDR3 DNA reads TGTGCCAGCAGCTACCCGCTCAAGTGGATGGGCTACACCTTC.

The rearrangement uses TRBV7-3 and TRBJ2-2; D gene unclear. The CDR3 contains 13 residues. Per the germline V gene, CDR1 is SGHTA and CDR2 is FQGTGA. V gave up 5 bases and J gave up 4 bases, with 8 bases separating them. The CDR3 spells CASSTLSTGELFF. Written as DNA, the CDR3 is TGTGCCAGCAGCACTCTCTCCACCGGGGAGCTGTTTTTT.

The gene calls are TRBV6-5 and TRBJ1-2, with D unclear. The CDR3 runs to 14 residues. Germline V gene lookup returns CDR1 MNHEY and CDR2 SVGAGI. Trimming pared 0 bases from V and 6 bases from J, leaving 11 bases between. The CDR3 coding sequence is TGTGCCAGCAGTTACTCTGGGTCACGGAATGGCTACACCTTC. It is translated as CASSYSGSRNGYTF.

In its sample, this clone was seen a few times. The CDR3 protein is CASSPGGIRGYTF. CDR3 coding DNA: TGTGCCAGCAGCCCGGGCGGGATCCGCGGCTACACCTTC. The chain employs TRBV7-9 and TRBJ1-2; D remains ambiguous. The ends were cut back, 5 bases at V and 8 bases at J, with 15 bases in the middle. Germline CDR1 reads SEHNR; CDR2 reads FQNEAQ (reference sequence). This CDR3 has 13 residues.

V is TRBV6-2 or TRBV6-3 and J is TRBJ2-1, with 9 bases lining up with TRBD2. The CDR3 is made up of 18 amino acids. V lost 1 base, J lost 0 bases, and 7 bases stayed unmatched. CDR1 is MNHEY and CDR2 is SVGEGT in the germline V gene. In DNA form, the CDR3 reads TGTGCCAGCAGTTACTTTACGAGCGGGAGGAGCTCCTACAATGAGCAGTTCTTC. Protein sequence: CASSYFTSGRSSYNEQFF.

V and J are TRBV25-1 and TRBJ1-2; D may be TRBD1 (5 bases). Germline V CDR1 and CDR2: MGHDK, SYGVNS. V lost 6 bases and J 8 bases, leaving 10 bases between the germline ends. The CDR3 runs 11 residues. Here the CDR3 reads CASRSGEGYTF. CDR3 DNA: TGTGCCAGCAGGTCGGGGGAGGGCTACACCTTC.

The chain couples TRBV24-1 to TRBJ2-5; TRBD1 agrees at 7 bases. V shed 5 bases and J 1 base; nucleotides not matched to a gene: 6. This CDR3 is built from 15 residues. Germline CDR1 is KGHDR and CDR2 is SFDVKD. This CDR3 reads CATSAARQGQETQYF. As DNA, the CDR3 is TGTGCCACCAGTGCCGCAAGACAGGGCCAAGAGACCCAGTACTTC.

The genes are TRBV4-1 and TRBJ1-2; a possible D gene is TRBD1 (5 bases). CDR3 size: 15 residues. Trimming removed 0 bases at V and 5 bases at J, with 13 bases between. Germline V gene sequence: CDR1 MGHRA, CDR2 YSYEKL. CDR3 residues: CASSQERDLLYGYTF. CDR3 in DNA: TGCGCCAGCAGCCAAGAAAGGGACCTGCTGTATGGCTACACCTTC.

The genes are TRBV28 and TRBJ1-2, with D maybe TRBD1 (5 bases). V gave up 4 bases and J gave up 4 bases, with 16 bases separating them. The CDR3 contains 15 residues. CDR1 is MDHEN and CDR2 is SYDVKM in the germline V gene. CDR3 sequence reads: CASSSLLGPSYGYTF. CDR3 nucleotide sequence: TGTGCCAGCAGTTCTCTGTTGGGACCGTCCTATGGCTACACCTTC.

The gene calls are TRBV7-3 and TRBJ2-1; 14 positions agree with TRBD2. Germline lookup yields CDR1 SGHTA and CDR2 FQGTGA. V gave up 5 bases and J gave up 8 bases; unmatched junction bases: 5. This CDR3 region has 15 residues. This chain's CDR3 is CASSPGLAGVDEQFF. DNA of the CDR3: TGTGCCAGCAGCCCGGGACTAGCGGGAGTAGATGAGCAGTTCTTC.

The gene calls are TRBV28 and TRBJ2-1; 8 bases align to TRBD1. V lost 7 bases and J lost 3; bases outside the gene matches: 17. The CDR3 covers 18 residues. Germline lookup yields CDR1 MDHEN and CDR2 SYDVKM. CDR3 nucleotide sequence: TGTGCCAGCACCAAGCAGGGGGCCGTATTCGTCGGCTACAATGAGCAGTTCTTC. It translates to CASTKQGAVFVGYNEQFF.